This record covers a single T cell receptor beta chain. This specimen belongs to a study of blood T cells in healthy people across ages. The authors ran a second PCR of roughly 7 to 11 cycles using a sample-barcoded 5' primer and a J-beta primer mix. Using its own MiXCR run on the 5' RACE reads, TCRdb lists one record per CDR3 protein. The sample includes approximately 800,000 distinct CDR3 sequences, about 56% of them seen just once. CDR3 size: 11 residues. Germline V gene data show CDR1 as SGHTA and CDR2 as FQGNSA. The germline V and J ends were trimmed by 6 bases and 10 bases, with 10 bases remaining between them.

Sequencing was carried out using blood. The sequence came from a man aged 35 to 55 in good health. This chain links TRBV7-2 with TRBJ2-1; D uncertain. The CDR3 sequence: CASSRVEEQFF. CDR3 nucleotide sequence: TGTGCCAGCAGTCGGGTGGAGGAGCAGTTCTTC.